The T cell receptor beta chain under discussion was sequenced for a study of CD8 T cells in ankylosing spondylitis. Making use of molecular barcodes, quantitative 5'-RACE generated TCR beta libraries. MiXCR, applied by TCRdb to the 5' RACE reads, yields one record per CDR3 protein. The sample has roughly 250,000 distinct CDR3 sequences, about 11% seen once. With regard to this clonotype: As yet, its antigen is unknown.

Study conclusions and caveats: Matched ankylosing spondylitis synovial fluid reportedly contained a significantly enriched population of disease-linked clones.

The TCR comes from a male donor with ankylosing spondylitis or in good health (not recorded which). The sequenced material came from blood, either unsorted or a sorted T cell fraction (not recorded which).

CDR3 coding DNA: TGTGCCAGCAGTTTATTGTTGATTCCGAACACTGAAGCTTTCTTT. This gives the protein CASSLLLIPNTEAFF. The chain uses TRBV27 and TRBJ1-1; D is undetermined. This CDR3 has 15 amino acids. V was cut by 1 base and J by 1 base, with 10 bases left in between. The V gene's germline CDR1 is MNHEY and CDR2 SMNVEV (reference sequence).